The 16 T cell receptor beta chains presented below share a single source sample, sequenced in a study of blood T cell repertoires in COVID-19. Measured with immunoSEQ multiplex PCR; TCRdb has only the in-frame clones, and not every one. Of a few hundred thousand clones in the sample, roughly nine tenths were seen once. Specimen: peripheral blood. The origin of the receptors is a woman in her forties or fifties with acute or convalescent COVID-19.

This chain uses TRBV5-1 with TRBJ2-7; 7 positions agree with TRBD1. Germline trimming cut 4 bases from V and 5 bases from J; bases unmatched to any gene: 6. Germline CDR1 reads SGHRS; CDR2 reads YFSETQ. The CDR3 has 13 residues. The CDR3 is CASSRTGSDEQYF. In DNA, the CDR3 is TGCGCCAGCAGCAGGACAGGTTCCGACGAGCAGTACTTC.

The chain combines TRBV21-1 with TRBJ1-5; the listed D gene, TRBD1, was not tested against the DNA. TRBV21-1 is an annotated pseudogene. This CDR3 contains 13 residues. The CDR3 loop reads CASTLTGAQPQHF. The DNA for the CDR3 is TGTGCCAGCACCTTGACAGGGGCACAGCCCCAGCATTTT.

The CDR3 loop is CASSYGTSGPEEQFF. The DNA for the CDR3 is TGTGCCAGCAGCTACGGGACTAGCGGGCCCGAGGAGCAGTTCTTC. V gene TRBV7-9 combines with J gene TRBJ2-1, with TRBD2 matching over 12 bases. Unmatched junction bases numbered 8, after V lost 4 bases and J lost 10 bases. The CDR3 contains 15 residues. Germline values: CDR1 SEHNR, CDR2 FQNEAQ (reference sequence).

The chain is built from TRBV3-1 (or the pseudogene TRBV3-2) and TRBJ1-2; TRBD1 might be the D (5 bases). The CDR3 is 17 amino acids. Trimming took off 1 base at V and 2 bases at J, with 17 bases between the two ends. CDR1 is LGHDT, CDR2 YNNKEL, per germline (reference sequence). CDR3 sequence: CASSQVRTSSRNYGYTF. The CDR3 DNA is TGTGCCAGCAGCCAAGTCAGGACATCTAGTCGGAACTATGGCTACACCTTC.

The CDR3 DNA is TGTGCCAGCAGTGGTGGGGACAGGGTCACCGGGGAGCTGTTTTTT. It yields the protein CASSGGDRVTGELFF. The V call is TRBV2, the J call TRBJ2-2, with 9 bases matching TRBD1. J gave up 4 bases and V 4 bases, and 4 bases lay outside the gene matches. The CDR3 runs to 15 residues. CDR1 and CDR2 (germline): SNHLY, FYNNEI.

Notes on this clone: Other DNA sequences from this sample encode an identical CDR3 as well. The chain combines TRBV5-1 with TRBJ1-4; D is undetermined. This CDR3 contains 14 residues. Trimming took off 0 bases at V and 0 bases at J, with 3 bases between the two ends. CDR1 is SGHRS and CDR2 is YFSETQ in the germline V gene. CDR3 coding DNA: TGCGCCAGCAGCTTGGGAGCAACTAATGAAAAACTGTTTTTT. Translation: CASSLGATNEKLFF.

This clone was seen just once. The chain employs TRBV5-4 and TRBJ1-1; possibly TRBD1 for D (6 bases). V was pared by 3 bases and J by 0 bases, with 12 bases between. The CDR3 length is 15 residues. Germline CDR1 is SGHNT and CDR2 is YYREEE (reference sequence). Here the CDR3 DNA reads TGTGCCAGCAGCTCGGGGGCGGGGGTGAACACTGAAGCTTTCTTT. Translating gives CASSSGAGVNTEAFF. Together with reference TRBV5-4 and TRBJ1-1, the CDR3 gives the full variable domain: ETGVTQSPTHLIKTRGQQVTLRCSSQSGHNTVSWYQQALGQGPQFIFQYYREEENGRGNFPPRFSGLQFPNYSSELNVNALELDDSALYLCASSSGAGVNTEAFFGQGTRLTVV.

Concerning this clone: An end of the junction differs from the germline gene, which may be a read error. The CDR3: CASSLALGWQRFF. The CDR3 bases are TGTGCCAGCAGTTTAGCGCTGGGCTGGCAGAGATTCTTT. This rearrangement joins TRBV12-3 or TRBV12-4 to TRBJ1-3; D is uncertain. CDR3 size: 13 residues.

V and J are TRBV7-9 and TRBJ2-2; TRBD2 matches 12 bases. This CDR3 is built from 19 residues. CDR1 is SEHNR and CDR2 is FQNEAQ in the germline V gene (reference sequence). V was clipped by 6 bases and J by 6 bases; unmatched bases: 17. The CDR3 DNA reads TGTGCCAGCAGAAACCCCCAACTAGCGGGGGGTCCCCCGGCCGGGGAGCTGTTTTTT. It is translated as CASRNPQLAGGPPAGELFF.

The rearrangement joins TRBV5-1 to TRBJ1-1, with D perhaps TRBD1 (6 bases). Germline V CDR1 and CDR2: SGHRS, YFSETQ. V was trimmed by 3 bases and J by 4 bases, leaving 13 bases between them. CDR3 length: 14 residues. CDR3 coding DNA: TGCGCCAGCAGCTCGACCACAGGGATCACTGAAGCTTTCTTT. Translating gives CASSSTTGITEAFF.

CDR3 amino acids: CASSLVSGGVTGELFF. The CDR3 coding sequence is TGTGCCAGCAGCTTAGTGTCGGGGGGAGTCACCGGGGAGCTGTTTTTT. V gene TRBV7-8 combines with J gene TRBJ2-2, with 7 bases lining up with TRBD2. Unmatched junction bases numbered 6, after V lost 1 base and J lost 4 bases. The germline gives CDR1 SGHVS, CDR2 FQNEAQ. This CDR3 contains 16 residues.

This chain connects TRBV19 to TRBJ1-6; D is undetermined. Germline CDR1 LNHDA, CDR2 SQIVND (reference sequence). This CDR3 contains 14 residues. V dropped 5 bases and J dropped 5 bases, with 10 bases sitting between them. This chain's CDR3 is CASSGEAHNSPLHF. The CDR3 DNA reads as TGTGCCAGTAGTGGGGAGGCCCATAATTCACCCCTCCACTTT.

The CDR3: CASSLGRGGTQYF. CDR3 nucleotide sequence: TGTGCCAGCAGTTTAGGGAGGGGGGGGACCCAGTACTTC. V is TRBV27 and J is TRBJ2-5; D may be TRBD2 (7 bases). V lost 2 bases, J lost 7 bases, and 11 bases lay in between. CDR3 length: 13 amino acids. Germline V lookup: CDR1 MNHEY, CDR2 SMNVEV (reference sequence).

The chain joins TRBV6-2 or TRBV6-3 to TRBJ1-3; 7 bases line up with TRBD1. V was clipped by 2 bases and J by 4 bases; unmatched bases: 2. The germline V gene encodes CDR1 MNHEY and CDR2 SVGEGT. The CDR3 is made up of 14 amino acids. CDR3 nucleotide sequence: TGTGCCAGCAGTTACGCGGGACAGGGAAACACCATATATTTT. Translated: CASSYAGQGNTIYF.

The chain is built from TRBV11-2 and TRBJ2-5, with no clear D. V was pared by 1 base and J by 5 bases, with 11 bases between. CDR3 size: 14 residues. Per the germline V gene, CDR1 is SGHAT and CDR2 is FQNNGV. CDR3: CASSLVWPHETQYF. DNA of the CDR3: TGTGCCAGCAGCTTAGTTTGGCCCCATGAGACCCAGTACTTC.

CDR3 amino acids: CASSIPQGTGNTIYF. CDR3 DNA: TGTGCCAGTAGTATCCCCCAGGGAACTGGAAACACCATATATTTT. The chain couples TRBV19 to TRBJ1-3; D may be TRBD1 (5 bases). This CDR3 is 15 amino acids long. Germline V gene sequence: CDR1 LNHDA, CDR2 SQIVND (reference sequence). V lost 3 bases, J lost 2 bases, and 11 bases lay in between.